This TCR beta chain appears in the sequencing data of a study of blood T cells in healthy people across ages. Background on the study: Per two T cells, template switching captured roughly one barcoded beta molecule. Regarding the study as a whole: Older individuals had lower TCR beta diversity per million T cells (the decline was roughly linear). Compared with aged donors, long-lived donors showed fewer expanded clones, suggesting selection.

A sample-barcoded 5' primer and a J-beta primer mix were used in a second PCR of about 7 to 12 cycles. Every individual sample yielded 2.5 million or more paired-end reads (each containing CDR3). MiXCR, applied by TCRdb to the 5' RACE reads, yields one record per CDR3 protein. There are 600,000 to 800,000 distinct CDR3 sequences in the sample; 20% to 25% occur only once, and 3.5% to 4% lies in the top ten. A word on this clonotype: Its antigen is not known.

Specimen: blood. The TCR was taken from a man in his 70s in good health.

The CDR3 DNA reads TGCAGTGCTAGACAGGGCACTAACTATGGCTACACCTTC. Its translation: CSARQGTNYGYTF. The rearrangement uses TRBV20-1 and TRBJ1-2; D may be TRBD1 (5 bases). The V end was cut by 2 bases, the J end by 0 bases, with 7 bases between. The CDR3 has 13 amino acids. Looked up from germline, CDR1 is DFQATT and CDR2 is SNEGSKA (reference sequence).